Listed here are 2 T cell receptor beta chains from one sample, sequenced in a study of blood T cell repertoires in COVID-19 (TCRdb year 2020). The library was made by the immunoSEQ multiplex PCR assay. TCRdb limited this immuneACCESS table to in-frame rearrangements with V and J called. A share of clones is missing; checked studies link under half to unresolved V genes, and the rest is unexplained. In all, the sample holds some 130,000 clones, and around 82% of those were seen once. About 1.5% of the sample goes to the ten largest clones. Sequenced: peripheral blood. The receptors originated from a man aged 55 to 70 with acute or convalescent COVID-19.

The rearrangement joins TRBV28 to TRBJ2-7; 9 bases fit TRBD1. J lost 6 bases, V lost 6 bases, and 6 bases had no gene match. The CDR3 runs to 13 residues. CDR1 MDHEN and CDR2 SYDVKM come from the germline V gene. CDR3 region: CASRGTGSREQYF. The DNA for the CDR3 is TGTGCCAGCAGAGGGACAGGGTCCCGCGAGCAGTACTTC.

Notes on this clone: The sample contains more than one DNA sequence encoding this CDR3. The rearrangement links TRBV9 to TRBJ2-1; tentatively, D is TRBD2 (5 bases). The CDR3 is 13 residues long. V dropped 0 bases and J dropped 7 bases, with 8 bases sitting between them. Per germline, CDR1 SGDLS and CDR2 YYNGEE. The chain's CDR3 is CASSVAGLNEQFF. The CDR3 nucleotides are TGTGCCAGCAGCGTAGCGGGGTTAAATGAGCAGTTCTTC.